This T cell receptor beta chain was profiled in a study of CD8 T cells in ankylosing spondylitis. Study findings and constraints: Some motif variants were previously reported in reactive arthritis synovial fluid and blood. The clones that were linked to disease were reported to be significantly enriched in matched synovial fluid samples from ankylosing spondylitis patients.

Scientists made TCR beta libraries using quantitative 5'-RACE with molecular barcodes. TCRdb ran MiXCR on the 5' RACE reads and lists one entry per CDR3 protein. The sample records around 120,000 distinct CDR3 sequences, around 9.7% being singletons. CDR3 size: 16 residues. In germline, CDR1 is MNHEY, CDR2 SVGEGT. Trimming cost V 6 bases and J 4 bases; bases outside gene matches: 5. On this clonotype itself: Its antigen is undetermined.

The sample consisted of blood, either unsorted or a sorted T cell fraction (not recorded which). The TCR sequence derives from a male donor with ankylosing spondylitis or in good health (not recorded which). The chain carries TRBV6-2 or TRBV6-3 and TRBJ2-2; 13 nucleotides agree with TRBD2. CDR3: CASRPRTSGSTGELFF. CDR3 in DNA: TGTGCCAGCAGACCACGGACTAGCGGGAGCACCGGGGAGCTGTTTTTT.